Listed below are T cell receptor beta chains from one sample, sequenced in a study of T cell responses to AZD1222 COVID-19 vaccine. Produced via immunoSEQ multiplex PCR; TCRdb's table is partial and in-frame only. The sample yields about 200,000 clones, 85% to 95% seen once. The source material was peripheral blood, sampled 28 days after the second dose of the MenACWY control vaccine. Receptor source: an adult who received the MenACWY meningococcal vaccine as a control. The conserved cysteine and the conserved F or W are not part of the CDR3 here. Each record gives: V gene, J gene, CDR3 protein.

V: TRBV7-3; J: TRBJ2-5; CDR3: ASSPEGPQETQY
V: TRBV7-9; J: TRBJ2-3; CDR3: ASSFSTGSDTQY
V: TRBV3-1/TRBV3-2; J: TRBJ1-5; CDR3: ASSRGFREQPQH
V: TRBV19; J: TRBJ1-2; CDR3: ASSIAYGYT
V: TRBV7-2; J: TRBJ2-1; CDR3: AGALAGERGSGEQF
V: TRBV6-6; J: TRBJ2-3; CDR3: ASSSAGVRDTQY
V: TRBV29-1; J: TRBJ1-2; CDR3: SVEDHGGPRIPT
V: TRBV7-2; J: TRBJ2-1; CDR3: ASSLPRRQNNEQF
V: TRBV5-1; J: TRBJ2-5; CDR3: ASTGGLETQY
V: TRBV9; J: TRBJ1-2; CDR3: ASSPRTTTPWLGYT
V: TRBV10-3; J: TRBJ1-1; CDR3: AIKNKLNTEAF
V: TRBV28; J: TRBJ1-1; CDR3: ASSLPGRRDTEAF
V: TRBV7-3; J: TRBJ1-1; CDR3: ASSRGQGRGEAF
V: TRBV3-1/TRBV3-2; J: TRBJ2-2; CDR3: ASRSRTGYTGELF
V: TRBV27; J: TRBJ2-3; CDR3: ASSLGGTSTDTQY
V: TRBV6-2/TRBV6-3; J: TRBJ1-5; CDR3: ASSRLFGDTQYNQPQH
V: TRBV11-2; J: TRBJ1-3; CDR3: ASSLGGVSGNTIY
V: TRBV7-2; J: TRBJ2-3; CDR3: ASSLGWGGRTSTDTQY
V: TRBV19; J: TRBJ1-1; CDR3: ASSIYRVNTEAF
V: TRBV27; J: TRBJ2-1; CDR3: ASSLRTLFYNEQF
V: TRBV2; J: TRBJ2-3; CDR3: ASSASGFSTDTQY
V: TRBV10-2; J: TRBJ1-1; CDR3: ASGRRTEAF
V: TRBV28; J: TRBJ1-2; CDR3: ASSLGTGGYGYT
V: TRBV19; J: TRBJ2-5; CDR3: ASRGVLETQY
V: TRBV27; J: TRBJ1-1; CDR3: ASANVAGTRTMAEAF
V: TRBV20-1; J: TRBJ1-2; CDR3: SASGTGAAGDYGYT
V: TRBV2; J: TRBJ1-5; CDR3: ASRQNHNQPQH
V: TRBV11-2; J: TRBJ2-2; CDR3: ASSLRGGANTGELF
V: TRBV11-3; J: TRBJ2-5; CDR3: ASSLPRGDQETQY
V: TRBV7-3; J: TRBJ2-2; CDR3: ASSPTGGPGGELF
V: TRBV7-2; J: TRBJ2-5; CDR3: ASSLPGQTRPQY
V: TRBV27; J: TRBJ2-5; CDR3: ASSQLAAGQETQY
V: TRBV5-1; J: TRBJ2-1; CDR3: ASSLGSGTGGYNEQF
V: TRBV11-2; J: TRBJ2-7; CDR3: ASSLRLAGGREQY
V: TRBV7-3; J: TRBJ1-1; CDR3: ASSPTPGTTEAF
V: TRBV19; J: TRBJ2-7; CDR3: ASSPRGSYEQY
V: TRBV7-3; J: TRBJ1-5; CDR3: ASRAGGGNQPQH
V: TRBV27; J: TRBJ1-1; CDR3: ASSPDRGESTEAF
V: TRBV19; J: TRBJ1-1; CDR3: ASSTRTGGAITEAF
V: TRBV7-2; J: TRBJ2-3; CDR3: ASSQGGRPDTDTQY
V: TRBV28; J: TRBJ2-1; CDR3: ASPKRGSNEQF